Listed below are T cell receptor beta chains from one sample, sequenced in a study of blood T cells in healthy people across ages. TCRdb used MiXCR to reprocess the 5' RACE reads, holding one entry per CDR3 protein. The table has 800,000 to 950,000 distinct CDR3 sequences, about 29% seen once. These data were likewise used in another study, on T cells of mothers and their children.

The sequenced sample consisted of blood. The receptors here all came from a woman aged 40 to 55 in good health. Each CDR3 is given without its conserved first and last residue. Clone size appears in some rows only: once, few, many, or a class for an expanded clone.

size,V,J,CDR3
many,TRBV7-9,TRBJ1-2,ASSREDKSNYGYT
-,TRBV30,TRBJ2-6,AWDRVGANVLT
-,TRBV9,TRBJ2-1,ASSPGHTSGGTLNNEQF
-,TRBV14,TRBJ2-1,ASSSVAGGLNEQF
few,TRBV20-1,TRBJ2-6,SARAGVGSGANVLT
many,TRBV9,TRBJ1-2,ASSSGQGSYGYT
few,TRBV7-2,TRBJ1-2,ASSSSGNGYT
-,TRBV3-1,TRBJ1-2,ASSQVSRGATDGYT
many,TRBV11-2,TRBJ2-1,ASSLRMGADLRNEQF
-,TRBV30,TRBJ2-5,ARYARGLKETQY
few,TRBV18,TRBJ2-7,ASSPDAGSYEQY
-,TRBV29-1,TRBJ2-5,TASGGGETQY
few,TRBV19,TRBJ2-4,ASSIMGGEGNIQY
-,TRBV28,TRBJ1-1,ASRPPGSQENEAF
few,TRBV20-1,TRBJ1-1,SASSDRALGGSGMNTEAF
many,TRBV11-2,TRBJ2-7,ASSQRPGPYEQY
-,TRBV18,TRBJ2-1,ASSPPRVAGIHNEQF
many,TRBV7-8,TRBJ2-7,ASSFGSWTGREREQY
many,TRBV5-1,TRBJ1-1,ASMEGGRTEAF
many,TRBV29-1,TRBJ2-6,SVEAGTSGANVLT
-,TRBV7-3,TRBJ2-1,ASSLRLAGGMGNEQF
many,TRBV5-1,TRBJ2-7,ASSLGHQGPYEQY
many,TRBV3-1,TRBJ1-2,ASSQGVGHTNYGYT
-,TRBV5-5,TRBJ2-3,ASSLIQRDTQY
-,TRBV5-1,TRBJ2-1,ASNGLAGTNEQF
few,TRBV29-1,TRBJ2-5,SGGGGYQETQY
few,TRBV2,TRBJ2-4,ASLSSSIQY